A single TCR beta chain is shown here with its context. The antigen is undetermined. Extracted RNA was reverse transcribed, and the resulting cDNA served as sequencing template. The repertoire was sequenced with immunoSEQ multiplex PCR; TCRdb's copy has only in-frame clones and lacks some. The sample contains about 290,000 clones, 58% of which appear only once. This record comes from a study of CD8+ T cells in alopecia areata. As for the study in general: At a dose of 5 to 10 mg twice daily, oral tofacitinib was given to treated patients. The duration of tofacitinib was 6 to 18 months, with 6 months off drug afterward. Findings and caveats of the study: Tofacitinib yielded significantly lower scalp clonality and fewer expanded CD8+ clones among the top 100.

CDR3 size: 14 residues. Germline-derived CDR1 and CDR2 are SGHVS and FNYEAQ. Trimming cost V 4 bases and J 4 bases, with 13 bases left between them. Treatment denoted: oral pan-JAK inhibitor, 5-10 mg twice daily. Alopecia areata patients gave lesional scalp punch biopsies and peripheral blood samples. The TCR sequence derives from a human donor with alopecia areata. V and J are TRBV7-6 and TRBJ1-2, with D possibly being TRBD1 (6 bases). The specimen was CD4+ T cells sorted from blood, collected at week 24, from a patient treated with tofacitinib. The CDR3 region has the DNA TGTGCCAGCAGCTCCGGACAGTCCCCCTATGGCTACACCTTC. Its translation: CASSSGQSPYGYTF.